One sample yielded the 24 T cell receptor beta chains listed below, sequenced in a study of tumor-infiltrating lymphocytes in localized non-small cell lung cancer. The repertoire was sequenced with immunoSEQ multiplex PCR; TCRdb's copy has only in-frame clones and lacks some. The top ten clones hold around 5% of a sample with approximately 24,000 clones, around 62% of them seen once. The source material was lung tumor tissue. The receptor source for this set is a human donor with non-small cell lung cancer.

The V call is TRBV5-1, the J call TRBJ2-1; TRBD2 matches at 8 bases. Germline V gene data show CDR1 as SGHRS and CDR2 as YFSETQ. This CDR3 comprises 17 residues. V was pared by 2 bases and J by 0 bases, with 7 bases of the junction left unmatched. This chain's CDR3 is CASSLTSGGSSYNEQFF. The DNA for the CDR3 is TGCGCCAGCAGCTTAACTAGCGGAGGGAGCTCCTACAATGAGCAGTTCTTC.

This clone is labeled medium-sized. The genes are TRBV2 and TRBJ2-5; D ambiguous. CDR1 and CDR2 (germline): SNHLY, FYNNEI. The CDR3 has 12 amino acids. The ends were cut back, 8 bases at V and 4 bases at J, with 11 bases in the middle. CDR3 in DNA: TGTGCCAGCCAAGCTGCAGGAGAGACCCAGTACTTC. The encoded protein is CASQAAGETQYF.

This clone was seen more than once but under ten times. This chain joins TRBV14 and TRBJ1-2; D ambiguous. V was trimmed by 1 base and J by 2 bases, leaving 20 bases between them. CDR3 size: 18 residues. Germline lookup yields CDR1 SGHDN and CDR2 FVKESK. The CDR3 coding sequence is TGTGCCAGCAGCCAAGTAGGTCCGGGATTAGAGTTCAACTATGGCTACACCTTC. As protein: CASSQVGPGLEFNYGYTF. The full variable domain, rest sourced from reference TRBV14 and TRBJ1-2, is EAGVTQFPSHSVIEKGQTVTLRCDPISGHDNLYWYRRVMGKEIKFLLHFVKESKQDESGMPNNRFLAERTGGTYSTLKVQPAELEDSGVYFCASSQVGPGLEFNYGYTFGSGTRLTVV.

The chain carries TRBV7-9 and TRBJ1-2; D call uncertain. The CDR3 has 13 amino acids. Trimming removed 3 bases from V and 4 bases from J, with 9 bases in between. Per the germline V gene, CDR1 is SEHNR and CDR2 is FQNEAQ (reference sequence). Here the CDR3 reads CASSFSQSYGYTF. The CDR3 bases are TGTGCCAGCAGCTTTTCACAGAGCTATGGCTACACCTTC. Drawing the rest from reference TRBV7-9 and TRBJ1-2, the complete variable domain is DTGVSQNPRHKITKRGQNVTFRCDPISEHNRLYWYRQTLGQGPEFLTYFQNEAQLEKSRLLSDRFSAERPKGSFSTLEIQRTEQGDSAMYLCASSFSQSYGYTFGSGTRLTVV.

The sample holds one count of this clone. The genes are TRBV11-2 and TRBJ1-2, with D tentatively TRBD1 (5 bases). Deletions cut 5 bases from V and 2 bases from J, with 12 bases between. CDR1 is SGHAT, CDR2 FQNNGV, per germline. This CDR3 spans 14 amino acids. CDR3 DNA sequence: TGTGCCAGCAGCCGGGACGGATTGAACTATGGCTACACCTTC. Protein: CASSRDGLNYGYTF. Looking up the rest from reference TRBV11-2 and TRBJ1-2 gives the full variable domain: EAGVAQSPRYKIIEKRQSVAFWCNPISGHATLYWYQQILGQGPKLLIQFQNNGVVDDSQLPKDRFSAERLKGVDSTLKIQPAKLEDSAVYLCASSRDGLNYGYTFGSGTRLTVV.

The V and J genes are TRBV5-8 and TRBJ1-2; weak D call: TRBD1 (5 bases). CDR1 and CDR2 from the germline V gene are SGHTS and YDEGEE. The CDR3 contains 13 residues. The V gene lost 7 bases and the J gene lost 3 bases, with 13 bases spanning the gap. CDR3 nucleotide sequence: TGTGCCAGCGATCGAACAGGAGACTATGGCTACACCTTC. Protein: CASDRTGDYGYTF.

CDR3 coding DNA: TGTGCCACCCGGAGGGATTGGACTGAAGCTTTCTTT. Translated: CATRRDWTEAFF. The chain joins TRBV7-8 to TRBJ1-1; no clear D. CDR1 SGHVS and CDR2 FQNEAQ come from the germline V gene. The CDR3 has 12 residues. V was shortened by 10 bases and J by 5 bases, with 14 bases between the two germline ends. Looking up the rest from reference TRBV7-8 and TRBJ1-1 gives the full variable domain: GAGVSQSPRYKVAKRGQDVALRCDPISGHVSLFWYQQALGQGPEFLTYFQNEAQLDKSGLPSDRFFAERPEGSVSTLKIQRTQQEDSAVYLCATRRDWTEAFFGQGTRLTVV.

The V and J genes are TRBV23-1 and TRBJ1-5, with D hard to call. TRBV23-1 is an ORF; its function is uncertain. This CDR3 contains 14 residues. Trimming cost V 0 bases and J 11 bases, with 14 bases left between them. CDR3 coding DNA: TGCGCCAGCAGTCAATCTGCCGCACGAGCCACCCAGCATTTT. This translates into CASSQSAARATQHF.

This chain links TRBV5-6 with TRBJ2-4, with 7 bases fitting TRBD2. J was trimmed by 1 base and V by 3 bases; bases with no gene match: 7. Germline CDR1 reads SGHDT; CDR2 reads YYEEEE. The CDR3 totals 16 residues. The CDR3 DNA reads TGTGCCAGCAGCTCCTCTAGCGGTGGCGCCAAAAACATTCAGTACTTC. This codes for CASSSSSGGAKNIQYF.

The table lists this clone with a count of one. The rearrangement uses TRBV5-1 and TRBJ2-3, with a weak D call TRBD1 (5 bases). The CDR3 loop spans 14 amino acids. Germline-derived CDR1 and CDR2 are SGHRS and YFSETQ. V was trimmed by 0 bases and J by 6 bases, leaving 11 bases between them. Here the CDR3 DNA reads TGCGCCAGCAGCTTGGCCAGGGCGGATGATACGCAGTATTTT. Its protein is CASSLARADDTQYF. Using reference TRBV5-1 and TRBJ2-3 for the parts outside the CDR3, the full variable domain is KAGVTQTPRYLIKTRGQQVTLSCSPISGHRSVSWYQQTPGQGLQFLFEYFSETQRNKGNFPGRFSGRQFSNSRSEMNVSTLELGDSALYLCASSLARADDTQYFGPGTRLTVL.

The genes are TRBV2 and TRBJ2-1; D possibly corresponds to TRBD2 (5 bases). The CDR3 loop spans 13 amino acids. The germline V gene encodes CDR1 SNHLY and CDR2 FYNNEI. V was cut by 0 bases and J by 7 bases, with 7 bases left in between. CDR3 coding DNA: TGTGCCAGCAGTGAAGCGCCGGGGAATGAGCAGTTCTTC. Its translation: CASSEAPGNEQFF.

With respect to this clone: An end of the junction differs from the germline gene, which may be a read error. This sequence joins TRBV2 and TRBJ2-2; D tentatively fits TRBD1 or TRBD2 (5 bases each). The CDR3 covers 15 residues. Germline CDR1 and CDR2: SNHLY and FYNNEI. Here the CDR3 DNA reads TGTGCCAGCAGCGAAGCATCGAGGGGCACCGGGGAGCTGTTTTTT. It codes for CASSEASRGTGELFF.

This clone was recorded once. The rearrangement links TRBV10-3 to TRBJ2-2; TRBD2 aligns across 9 bases. This CDR3 contains 15 residues. Germline CDR1 is ENHRY and CDR2 is SYGVKD. V shed 10 bases, J shed 5 bases, and the junction held 11 bases outside the gene matches. The CDR3 nucleotides read TGTGCCACCTCAGGGGGGCTAGCGGGAACCGGGGAGCTGTTTTTT. Translation: CATSGGLAGTGELFF.

V is TRBV7-3 and J is TRBJ2-1, with TRBD2 matching over 8 bases. V lost 2 bases and J lost 11; bases outside the gene matches: 5. CDR1 is SGHTA, CDR2 FQGTGA, per germline. The CDR3 spans 13 residues. CDR3 sequence reads: CASSLGREGKQFF. CDR3 DNA sequence: TGTGCCAGCAGCTTAGGTCGGGAGGGGAAGCAGTTCTTC.

CDR3 region: CASSIATGSGRRNEQFF. CDR3 nucleotide sequence: TGTGCCAGTAGTATTGCGACGGGCAGCGGGAGACGGAATGAGCAGTTCTTC. The rearrangement links TRBV19 to TRBJ2-1; the match to TRBD2 covers 8 bases. The CDR3 extends over 17 amino acids. The V segment lost 3 bases and the J segment 7 bases; nucleotides outside the gene matches: 14. Germline CDR1 and CDR2: LNHDA and SQIVND (reference sequence). The variable domain in full, completed from reference TRBV19 and TRBJ2-1, reads DGGITQSPKYLFRKEGQNVTLSCEQNLNHDAMYWYRQDPGQGLRLIYYSQIVNDFQKGDIAEGYSVSREKKESFPLTVTSAQKNPTAFYLCASSIATGSGRRNEQFFGPGTRLTVL.

This clone has a handful of counts. The chain employs TRBV2 and TRBJ1-5; tentatively, D is TRBD1 (5 bases). V shed 4 bases and J shed 2 bases, with 9 bases lying between them. Germline V gives CDR1 SNHLY, CDR2 FYNNEI. This CDR3 region has 14 residues. The CDR3 sequence is CASSGGRGNQPQHF. CDR3 DNA sequence: TGTGCCAGCAGTGGGGGGAGGGGCAATCAGCCCCAGCATTTT.

This rearrangement joins TRBV19 to TRBJ2-7; possible D gene TRBD2, 5 bases. CDR3 length equals 14 residues. Trimming cost V 3 bases and J 0 bases, with 9 bases left between them. The germline CDR1 and CDR2 sequences are LNHDA and SQIVND (reference sequence). The DNA of the CDR3 is TGTGCCAGTAGTATGAGCGGAAGCTCCTACGAGCAGTACTTC. Residues: CASSMSGSSYEQYF.

This sequence joins TRBV11-3 and TRBJ2-5, with 7 bases identical to TRBD1. Germline V gives CDR1 SGHNT, CDR2 YENEEA. The CDR3 contains 14 residues. V trimming: 5 bases; J trimming: 1 base; junction bases outside the gene matches: 4. The CDR3 DNA is TGTGCCAGCAGCGCCGGGACAGCCCAAGAGACCCAGTACTTC. It encodes CASSAGTAQETQYF. Full variable domain (remainder filled in from reference TRBV11-3 and TRBJ2-5): EAGVVQSPRYKIIEKKQPVAFWCNPISGHNTLYWYLQNLGQGPELLIRYENEEAVDDSQLPKDRFSAERLKGVDSTLKIQPAELGDSAVYLCASSAGTAQETQYFGPGTRLLVL.

The gene calls are TRBV5-1 and TRBJ1-1, with TRBD1 as a possible D gene (5 bases). The CDR3 is 13 amino acids. Between the trimmed V and J ends, which lost 1 base and 2 bases, there was a span of 6 bases. The germline gives CDR1 SGHRS, CDR2 YFSETQ. CDR3 residues: CASSLWGNTEAFF. The CDR3 nucleotides read TGCGCCAGCAGCTTGTGGGGCAACACTGAAGCTTTCTTT.

The V and J genes are TRBV4-2 and TRBJ2-3; D is ambiguous. CDR3 length: 12 amino acids. CDR1 and CDR2 from the germline V gene are LGHNA and YNFKEQ. CDR3 amino acids: CEGKTSTDTQYF. CDR3 in DNA: TGTGAGGGAAAAACTAGCACAGATACGCAGTATTTT.

V and J are TRBV6-5 and TRBJ1-1, with 9 bases matching TRBD1. This CDR3 has 14 residues. Germline values: CDR1 MNHEY, CDR2 SVGAGI. After removal of 6 bases from V and 4 bases from J, the junction contained 6 bases not matched to a gene. The CDR3 DNA follows: TGTGCCAGCAGGCCCCGGGACAGGGTCACTGAAGCTTTCTTT. Its translation is CASRPRDRVTEAFF.

In this sample, this clone turned up a few times. This chain uses TRBV5-1 with TRBJ1-3; D unclear. CDR1 and CDR2 (germline): SGHRS, YFSETQ. The CDR3 runs 16 residues. The V end lost 4 bases, the J end lost 0 bases, and 14 bases lay between the germline ends. The CDR3 reads CASSPDGASSGNTIYF. The CDR3 region has the DNA TGCGCCAGCAGCCCCGACGGTGCGAGCTCTGGAAACACCATATATTTT.

The CDR3 sequence: CASSQDTWVGEQYF. The CDR3 bases are TGTGCCAGCAGCCAGGATACTTGGGTGGGAGAGCAGTACTTC. The chain joins TRBV14 to TRBJ2-7; D not resolved. V gave up 3 bases and J gave up 7 bases, with 16 bases separating them. CDR3 length equals 14 residues. CDR1 and CDR2 (germline): SGHDN, FVKESK.

The chain couples TRBV2 to TRBJ2-5; D is unclear. Trimming shortened V by 4 bases and J by 4 bases, and 10 bases separated the two germline ends. CDR3 length equals 13 residues. In germline, CDR1 is SNHLY, CDR2 FYNNEI. CDR3 DNA: TGTGCCAGCAGTGGGACCCCAATAGAGACCCAGTACTTC. This codes for CASSGTPIETQYF.